Sequencing of this T cell receptor (beta chain) was carried out in a study of cytomegalovirus exposure and HLA in healthy donors. Findings and limits, study-wide: Specificity for CMV antigens was confirmed in vitro for three of the CMV-associated chains.

As concerns this clone: The antigen remains unidentified.

With 60 Vbeta and 13 Jbeta primers, the PCR was carried out. Using immunoSEQ multiplex PCR, the repertoire was profiled, and TCRdb retains in-frame clones only, with some absent. The sample lists 200,000 or so clones; nearly 80% were seen once. The CDR3 extends over 19 amino acids. Germline loops: CDR1 SGHRS, CDR2 YFSETQ. Trimming took 2 bases from V and 2 from J; bases not matched to a gene: 11. Each donor's status was that of a healthy bone marrow donor. V gene TRBV5-1 combines with J gene TRBJ2-6; 9 bases are shared with TRBD1. The sequencing input was PBMCs. This TCR was sampled from a woman in her 30s in good health and CMV-seropositive. The CDR3 loop reads CASSLGSGQGRTGANVLTF. DNA of the CDR3: TGCGCCAGCAGCTTAGGTTCGGGACAGGGAAGGACTGGGGCCAACGTCCTGACTTTC.